The rows below give T cell receptor beta chains drawn from one sample of a study of metastatic and nonmetastatic thyroid tumors. Using MiXCR, TCRdb reanalyzed the PCR reads. Of under 35,000 clones listed, about 24% are singletons. What was sequenced was blood. These receptors were obtained from a female donor with papillary thyroid cancer or a benign thyroid nodule (not recorded which). Some clones in this sample may be carry-over from other donors' samples. The CDR3 runs from the conserved cysteine through the conserved F or W. The order of the fields is CDR3 DNA, CDR3 protein, V gene, J gene, D gene, clone size. The D gene is left open where the match is weak. Only some rows state a clone size, as once, few, many or a class for expanded clones.

CDR3 DNA: TGTGCCAGCAGTGCGGGACATACGGACGGTGTGAACACTGAAGCTTTCTTT; CDR3 protein: CASSAGHTDGVNTEAFF; V gene: TRBV6-1; J gene: TRBJ1-1; D gene: NA; clone size: medium-sized
CDR3 DNA: TGTGCCAGCAGCTCTACAGGGGGCGGGCAGTACTTC; CDR3 protein: CASSSTGGGQYF; V gene: TRBV7-9; J gene: TRBJ2-7; D gene: TRBD1; clone size: few
CDR3 DNA: TGTGCCAGCAGCCCCACTCTCGGGACCTACAATGAGCAGTTCTTC; CDR3 protein: CASSPTLGTYNEQFF; V gene: TRBV7-9; J gene: TRBJ2-1; D gene: NA; clone size: many
CDR3 DNA: TGTGCCAGCAGCGTCGGGACAGCAGGCTACGAGCAGTACTTC; CDR3 protein: CASSVGTAGYEQYF; V gene: TRBV7-4; J gene: TRBJ2-7; D gene: TRBD1; clone size: NA
CDR3 DNA: TGTGCCAGCATGGCGGGCTTTCTCTCCTACGAGCAGTACTTC; CDR3 protein: CASMAGFLSYEQYF; V gene: TRBV6-2/TRBV6-3; J gene: TRBJ2-7; D gene: NA; clone size: medium-sized
CDR3 DNA: TGCGCCAGCAGCTTGGTCTTGGACCGATACCAAGAGACCCAGTACTTC; CDR3 protein: CASSLVLDRYQETQYF; V gene: TRBV5-1; J gene: TRBJ2-5; D gene: NA; clone size: NA
CDR3 DNA: TGTGCCAGCAGCCAAGAGGCAGGGGCGGGTGAAGCTTTCTTT; CDR3 protein: CASSQEAGAGEAFF; V gene: TRBV3-1; J gene: TRBJ1-1; D gene: NA; clone size: NA
CDR3 DNA: TGTGCCAGCTGTCTGGGGGGGAATACCGGGGAGCTGTTTTTT; CDR3 protein: CASCLGGNTGELFF; V gene: TRBV2; J gene: TRBJ2-2; D gene: TRBD2; clone size: few
CDR3 DNA: TGCAGTGCTATCCCAGGCGGATTAAGTGGCTACACCTTC; CDR3 protein: CSAIPGGLSGYTF; V gene: TRBV20-1; J gene: TRBJ1-2; D gene: NA; clone size: many
CDR3 DNA: TGCAGTGCTAGCTCACTTCTGAGTGAGCAGTTCTTC; CDR3 protein: CSASSLLSEQFF; V gene: TRBV20-1; J gene: TRBJ2-1; D gene: NA; clone size: medium-sized
CDR3 DNA: TGTGCCAGCAGCCATACCAGAGGGCAGGGGAGACGGACCCAGTACTTC; CDR3 protein: CASSHTRGQGRRTQYF; V gene: TRBV11-3; J gene: TRBJ2-5; D gene: NA; clone size: many
CDR3 DNA: TGTGCCAGCAGTGCACAGGGAGACACCGGGGAGCTGTTTTTT; CDR3 protein: CASSAQGDTGELFF; V gene: TRBV25-1; J gene: TRBJ2-2; D gene: NA; clone size: medium-sized
CDR3 DNA: TGCGCCAGCATGGTAGCGGGAGTTGGCAATGAGCAGTTCTTC; CDR3 protein: CASMVAGVGNEQFF; V gene: TRBV10-2; J gene: TRBJ2-1; D gene: TRBD2; clone size: many
CDR3 DNA: TGTGCCAGCAGCTTGGGTTGGAGGTCAGGGTGCTTGAACACTGAAGCTTTCTTT; CDR3 protein: CASSLGWRSGCLNTEAFF; V gene: TRBV11-2; J gene: TRBJ1-1; D gene: NA; clone size: few
CDR3 DNA: TGCGCCAGCAGCCAAGGACAGCACGAGCAGTACTTC; CDR3 protein: CASSQGQHEQYF; V gene: TRBV4-1; J gene: TRBJ2-7; D gene: NA; clone size: once
CDR3 DNA: TGTGCCTGGATCAACGGGCACCCTGTCGCCTCACCCCTCCACTTT; CDR3 protein: CAWINGHPVASPLHF; V gene: TRBV30; J gene: TRBJ1-6; D gene: NA; clone size: once
CDR3 DNA: TGTGCCAGCAGATCCCTAGCGTTCCGGAGCTACGAGCAGTACTTC; CDR3 protein: CASRSLAFRSYEQYF; V gene: TRBV6-1; J gene: TRBJ2-7; D gene: NA; clone size: medium-sized
CDR3 DNA: TGCAGTGCTTCTCGGACTAGCGGGAGACACGAGCAGTACTTC; CDR3 protein: CSASRTSGRHEQYF; V gene: TRBV20-1; J gene: TRBJ2-7; D gene: TRBD2; clone size: NA
CDR3 DNA: TGTGCCAGCAGTTACGCCGGACTAGGCGCGAACACCGGGGAGCTGTTTTTT; CDR3 protein: CASSYAGLGANTGELFF; V gene: TRBV6-5; J gene: TRBJ2-2; D gene: TRBD2; clone size: many
CDR3 DNA: TGTGCCAGCAGACCCCGATGTAGGTGCGCTGGTGGCCATGGCTACACCTTC; CDR3 protein: CASRPRCRCAGGHGYTF; V gene: TRBV6-1; J gene: TRBJ1-2; D gene: NA; clone size: few
CDR3 DNA: TGCGCCAGCAGCTTGGCTGTACATCTTGAGCAGTTCTTC; CDR3 protein: CASSLAVHLEQFF; V gene: TRBV5-1; J gene: TRBJ2-1; D gene: NA; clone size: many
CDR3 DNA: TGTGCCAGCAGTGGGGGAGAAACCGGGGAGCTGTTTTTT; CDR3 protein: CASSGGETGELFF; V gene: TRBV6-4; J gene: TRBJ2-2; D gene: NA; clone size: few
CDR3 DNA: TGTGCCAGCAGTACGGGGATCAATCAGCCCCAGCATTTT; CDR3 protein: CASSTGINQPQHF; V gene: TRBV28; J gene: TRBJ1-5; D gene: NA; clone size: many
CDR3 DNA: TGTGCCAGCATCCCTTCCGGGACCCAGAACACCTTGGAGCTGTTTTTT; CDR3 protein: CASIPSGTQNTLELFF; V gene: TRBV12-3/TRBV12-4; J gene: TRBJ2-2; D gene: NA; clone size: few
CDR3 DNA: TGTGCCAGCAGCTTAGATTCGGGAGGCACAGATACGCAGTATTTT; CDR3 protein: CASSLDSGGTDTQYF; V gene: TRBV11-2; J gene: TRBJ2-3; D gene: NA; clone size: many
CDR3 DNA: TGTGCCAGCAGTCCGCAGCCGGGGGAAGAGCAGTACTTC; CDR3 protein: CASSPQPGEEQYF; V gene: TRBV12-3/TRBV12-4; J gene: TRBJ2-7; D gene: NA; clone size: NA